What follows are 3 T cell receptor beta chains derived from one specimen sequenced in a study listed by TCRdb under 2016. Library creation used RT-PCR. Sequenced on an Illumina MiSeq. TCRdb handled the public reads itself, with Q25 trimming in fastp and clone calling in MiXCR, and kept productive beta chains. One record per CDR3 amino acid sequence lists the most common genes and DNA. Counted in this sample were about 680,000 distinct CDR3 sequences; around 14% of them appeared once. Clones ranked in the top ten supply roughly 3.9% of the sample. The sequenced material came from memory CD4+ T cells from blood. Every receptor here comes from a female donor in good health, serving as a healthy control.

A note on this clonotype: At one boundary the junction diverges from the germline segment, which might be a read error. The chain uses TRBV28 and TRBJ2-2; 9 positions agree with TRBD2. Per the germline V gene, CDR1 is MDHEN and CDR2 is SYDVKM. This CDR3 contains 14 residues. DNA of the CDR3: TGTGCCACCTTAGCGGGAGTAGGCACCGGGGAGCCGTTTTTT. Its protein product is CATLAGVGTGEPFF.

The chain uses TRBV5-1 and TRBJ2-2; possibly TRBD1 for D (5 bases). CDR1 and CDR2 (germline): SGHRS, YFSETQ. The CDR3 runs 16 residues. V dropped 0 bases and J dropped 1 base, with 10 bases sitting between them. Here the CDR3 DNA reads TGCGCCAGCAGCTTGGTTCGCAGGGAGAACACCGGGGAGCTGTTTTTT. Its protein product is CASSLVRRENTGELFF.

The sample holds many counts of this clonotype. The chain is built from TRBV7-7 and TRBJ2-3, with 11 nucleotides matching TRBD2. Germline trimming cut 1 base from V and 4 bases from J; bases unmatched to any gene: 4. CDR3 length: 16 amino acids. Germline lookup yields CDR1 SSHAT and CDR2 FNYEAQ (reference sequence). CDR3 sequence (DNA): TGTGCCAGCAGCTTAGTAGCGGGGGGGCCGGCAGATACGCAGTATTTT. Amino acid sequence: CASSLVAGGPADTQYF.